This T cell receptor beta chain appears in the sequencing data of a study of early T cells in non-severe SARS-CoV-2 infection. Using its own MiXCR run on the 5' RACE reads, TCRdb lists one record per CDR3 protein. Counted here are around 70,000 distinct CDR3 sequences, approximately 12% occurring once; the ten biggest clones make up 3.9%. There are a few counts of this clonotype. The CDR3 totals 11 residues. Germline CDR1 reads MGHDK; CDR2 reads SYGVNS. V dropped 7 bases and J dropped 12 bases, with 16 bases sitting between them. This TCR derives from an adult who was a healthcare worker with PCR-confirmed SARS-CoV-2 infection or an uninfected control (not recorded which). The chain uses TRBV25-1 and TRBJ2-7; D gene ambiguous. Specimen: whole blood. The CDR3 sequence is CASTLRGGGYF. DNA of the CDR3: TGTGCCAGCACCCTAAGAGGTGGCGGGTACTTC.